There are many counts of the clone carrying this T cell receptor beta chain. Its antigen remains unidentified. TCR beta CDR3 regions were amplified from RNA transcripts. RT-PCR in the first round (using the HTBI primer set) targeted the TCR CDR3. MiXCR, applied by TCRdb to the multiplex PCR reads, yields one record per CDR3 protein. Of more than 600,000 distinct CDR3 sequences in the sample, roughly 15% were seen once. The data belong to a study of T cells in Graves' hyperthyroidism and ophthalmopathy. Study-wide background: Pretreatment peripheral blood was obtained at initial diagnosis.

V was clipped by 2 bases and J by 0 bases, with 11 bases between them. CDR3 length equals 16 residues. Germline V gene lookup returns CDR1 ENHRY and CDR2 SYGVKD. Study-wide points: Using 13 V-J features, a model discriminated ophthalmopathy from stable hyperthyroidism.

The patients, who ranged from 18 to 65 in age, presented with newly diagnosed hyperthyroidism lasting under 2 months. Diagnostic assessment was based on clinical symptoms, serum thyroxine and TRAb, thyroid ultrasound and orbital computed tomography. This TCR was sampled from a man aged 18 to 29 with Graves' hyperthyroidism. The chain carries TRBV10-3 and TRBJ2-1, with D possibly TRBD2 on 5 matching bases. Material for sequencing was blood. The DNA of the CDR3 is TGTGCCATCAGTGAGCCAGACTATCCCTCCTACAATGAGCAGTTCTTC. It is translated as CAISEPDYPSYNEQFF.